This TCR beta chain is drawn from a study of blood T cell repertoires in COVID-19 (TCRdb year 2020). Context from the whole study: Collaborator samples came from the United States, Italy and Spain and covered acute and convalescent phases of COVID-19. The prospective study material was composed of cDNA or gDNA derived from T cells, B-cell-depleted T cells, or PBMCs. The repertoires were released in a freely available public database intended as a resource for research on the immune response to SARS-CoV-2. HLA class I and class II types, where available, came from metadata supplied by the sample provider rather than from assay-based typing. Sample metadata almost always included a de-identified subject ID, COVID-19 status, age in years and sex. Samples came from the ongoing ImmuneRACE study (first 160 participants) plus 1,254 subjects from 6 global collaborators. Subjects who had been exposed to COVID-19, were actively infected with it, or had recovered from it provided the deeply sampled blood TCRbeta repertoires that made up the dataset. General study outcomes and caveats: Clinical and demographic metadata were provided uncurated, with the amount varying by source and participant.

TCRbeta CDR3 regions were amplified from genomic DNA using the immunoSEQ Assay, a bias-controlled multiplex PCR. In the source study's methods: Nucleated cell counts per sample were estimated from amplification of reference gene primers within the assay. Sequence reads were collapsed and filtered to measure the absolute abundance of every unique TCRbeta CDR3 rearrangement. For each sample, productive Simpson clonality was calculated as the square root of Simpson's diversity index across productive rearrangements. TCRdb's version of the immuneACCESS table is confined to in-frame rearrangements and falls short of the full clone set. An unresolved V gene accounts for under half of the shortfall where checked; the remainder is of unknown origin. That table is the source of V, J and clone size, and D and trimming were worked out from the DNA. The sample table shows some 300,000 clones, and roughly 86% are seen once. About 1% of the sample comes from the top ten.

Concerning this clone: Its antigen remains undetermined. Within one base of it there is no much larger clone, and no base qualities were kept.

CDR1 MGHRA and CDR2 YSYEKL were looked up in the germline V gene. Trimming removed 4 bases from V and 0 bases from J, leaving 13 bases between the germline ends. The CDR3, cysteine through phenylalanine, is 16 amino acids long. Only the CDR3 DNA stays, 48 bases, in frame from base 1. Participants in the prospective study were enrolled through a virtual design, were aged roughly 18 to 90 years, and lived in under 25 United States geographic areas. In the prospective study, participants were assigned to cohorts based on the clinical history participants reported in a screening survey and a study questionnaire. Recovered participants in ImmuneRACE Cohort 3 were defined as having two consecutive negative NP/OP PCR tests, clearance from a healthcare professional, or resolution of symptoms. Each participant in the prospective study had whole blood, serum and a nasopharyngeal or oropharyngeal swab collected by mobile phlebotomists. Participants in the prospective study had the option to provide additional blood draws and questionnaires over an approximately two-month period. Before DNA extraction, prospective study blood samples were shipped either frozen or at room temperature.

This receptor was identified in a woman aged 25 to 39 who had recovered from COVID-19. The sequence links TRBV4-1 to TRBJ1-5; TRBD1 is possibly the D segment (5 matching bases). Sequenced input: PBMCs or T cells enriched from blood (not recorded which). The CDR3 corresponds to CASSLLFRVSNQPQHF. The nucleotide sequence reads as follows: TGCGCCAGCAGCCTTCTTTTCAGGGTTAGCAATCAGCCCCAGCATTTT.